This is a list of T cell receptor beta chains from one sample in a study of tumor and adjacent non-tumor tissue in lung cancer. TCRdb ran MiXCR on the multiplex PCR reads and lists one entry per CDR3 protein. The table has more than 75,000 distinct CDR3 sequences, about two thirds seen once. The specimen was lung tumor tissue. The receptors derive from a woman aged 65 to 85 with non-small cell lung cancer. Each CDR3 is given with its conserved first and last residue. D genes are given only for firm matches. Only part of the rows carry a size: once, few, many, or a class if the clone is expanded.

d_gene | abundance | j_gene | v_gene | CDR3nt | CDR3aa
TRBD2 | NA | TRBJ2-1 | TRBV12-3/TRBV12-4 | TGTGCCAGCAGTTTAGGTTCCTGTGGGGTAGCGGGAGTCGAAGGTGAGCAATTCTTC | CASSLGSCGVAGVEGEQFF
NA | NA | TRBJ2-1 | TRBV4-1 | TGTGCCAGCAGCCAAGGGAGCACCATAAATGAGCGGTTCTTC | CASSQGSTINERFF
NA | NA | TRBJ2-3 | TRBV29-1 | TGCAGCGTGCAGAGTAGGGGGGACACAGATACGCAGTATTTT | CSVQSRGDTDTQYF
TRBD1 | NA | TRBJ2-1 | TRBV6-6 | TGTGCCAGCGGCCCCGGGACAGTTTACAATAATGAGCAGTTCTTC | CASGPGTVYNNEQFF
TRBD2 | NA | TRBJ2-3 | TRBV6-1 | TGTGTCAGCAGTGGGTTAGCGGGACATCAGATGGGAACAGATACGCAATATTTT | CVSSGLAGHQMGTDTQYF
NA | NA | TRBJ1-2 | TRBV29-1 | TGCAGCGTTGAATGGGGGCAGGGAGTAGGCTATGGCTACACCTTC | CSVEWGQGVGYGYTF
NA | NA | TRBJ2-3 | TRBV5-4 | TGTGCCAGCAGCTTGGCTGGTGGCATAGATACGCAGTATTTT | CASSLAGGIDTQYF
NA | medium-sized | TRBJ2-7 | TRBV11-3 | TGTGCCAGCAGCTTAACAGGGGCCCTAGCGGAGGAGCAGTACTTC | CASSLTGALAEEQYF
TRBD2 | NA | TRBJ2-6 | TRBV12-3/TRBV12-4 | TGTGCCAGGACCCTCCGACTAGCAGGCCCGGGATGGGCCAACGTCCTGACTTTC | CARTLRLAGPGWANVLTF
TRBD1 | many | TRBJ2-7 | TRBV4-1 | TGCGCCAGCAGCCAAGGACAGGGTGATGAGTACGAGCAGTACTTC | CASSQGQGDEYEQYF
TRBD2 | NA | TRBJ2-2 | TRBV29-1 | TGCAGCGTAGGACTAGCGGAAGGCTACACCGGGGAACTGTTTTTT | CSVGLAEGYTGELFF
NA | many | TRBJ2-7 | TRBV20-1 | TGCAGTGCTAGACCTCTGGGACCCCTTAACGAGCAGTACTTC | CSARPLGPLNEQYF
TRBD1 | NA | TRBJ1-2 | TRBV6-5 | TGTGCCAGCAGACGCGAGAGTCCGACAGGGTCCTATGGCTACACCTTC | CASRRESPTGSYGYTF
TRBD2 | NA | TRBJ2-5 | TRBV6-1 | TGTGCCAGCAGCGTAAGCGGAGCGGGACTCTTCCAAGAGACCCAGTACTTC | CASSVSGAGLFQETQYF
TRBD2 | NA | TRBJ2-1 | TRBV12-3/TRBV12-4 | TGTGCCAGCACGTCGGAACTAGCGGAGTCCAATGAGCAGTTCTTC | CASTSELAESNEQFF
TRBD2 | NA | TRBJ2-7 | TRBV6-6 | TGTGTCAGCAGTTACTCTCCTAGCGGGAGCTCCTACGGGCAGTACTTC | CVSSYSPSGSSYGQYF
NA | many | TRBJ2-1 | TRBV6-5 | TGTGCCAGCAGTTACGGCTTCAGTCTTAACAATGAGCAGTTCTTC | CASSYGFSLNNEQFF
NA | NA | TRBJ2-7 | TRBV28 | TGTGCCAGCAGTTTGAGACGGGGAAGCTCTTACGAGCACTACTTC | CASSLRRGSSYEHYF
NA | NA | TRBJ2-1 | TRBV29-1 | TGCAGCGTTAATGTTGCAGGCTCTTTGGGTGAGCAGTTCTTC | CSVNVAGSLGEQFF
NA | NA | TRBJ2-6 | TRBV7-8 | TGTGCCAGCAGCTTAGCGCTAGTAACTGAGGCCAATGTCCTGACTTTC | CASSLALVTEANVLTF
NA | once | TRBJ1-2 | TRBV29-1 | TGCAGCGTCCTTGCCTCCCCACTACTCAAGTATGGCTACACCTTT | CSVLASPLLKYGYTF
NA | NA | TRBJ2-1 | TRBV29-1 | TGCAGCGAACTATCAGACGACTCCCACAATGAGCAGTTCTTC | CSELSDDSHNEQFF
TRBD2 | many | TRBJ2-1 | TRBV30 | TGTGCCTGGAGAAGGACTAGCGGGAGCATTGAGCAGTTCTTC | CAWRRTSGSIEQFF
TRBD1 | NA | TRBJ1-1 | TRBV5-4 | TGCGCCAGCAGCTTGGAACAGGGGGCCGAAGCTATCTTT | CASSLEQGAEAIF
NA | NA | TRBJ2-5 | TRBV12-3/TRBV12-4 | TGTGCCAGGGGCAATATGAAGACCCAGTACTTC | CARGNMKTQYF
TRBD1 | NA | TRBJ1-2 | TRBV15 | TGTGCCACCAGCAGCCTCGCGAAGGGACAGGGTAACTATGGCTACACCTTC | CATSSLAKGQGNYGYTF
NA | many | TRBJ1-3 | TRBV30 | TGTGCCTGGAGTAGGCCAGGGTCAGGAGGAAACACCATATATTTT | CAWSRPGSGGNTIYF
NA | NA | TRBJ2-3 | TRBV21-1 | TGTGCCAGCGGTACTAGCGGAGACACAGATACGCAGTATTTT | CASGTSGDTDTQYF
NA | NA | TRBJ2-1 | TRBV6-1 | TGTGCCAGCAGTGACCTACAGGGGGGGGAGAAGTTCTTC | CASSDLQGGEKFF
TRBD1 | few | TRBJ1-6 | TRBV28 | TGTGCCAGCAGTTCCCGACAGGGATTAGGGTCACCCCTCCACTTT | CASSSRQGLGSPLHF
NA | NA | TRBJ2-2 | TRBV5-1 | TGCGCCAGCAGCATTGGGTCGCTAGCGACCGGTGAGCTGTTTTTT | CASSIGSLATGELFF
NA | NA | TRBJ1-1 | TRBV6-1 | TGTGCCATCAGTGAACAAATTCGGGGCTTGGGTAAAGCTTTCTTT | CAISEQIRGLGKAFF
TRBD2 | NA | TRBJ2-1 | TRBV20-1 | TGCTGTGCTAGAGCCGGCGGGAGGGTCAACAATGGGCAGTTCTTC | CCARAGGRVNNGQFF
NA | NA | TRBJ2-3 | TRBV29-1 | TGCATCGTTGAAGAACACGGACAGTATGACACAGATACGCAGTATTTT | CIVEEHGQYDTDTQYF
TRBD1 | NA | TRBJ1-5 | TRBV6-1 | TGTACCAGCAGTGAAGCGTACAAGGGGGCTAAGCCCCAGCATTTT | CTSSEAYKGAKPQHF
NA | NA | TRBJ2-2 | TRBV28 | TGTGCCAGCAGTGGACTATCGGACCCCCCGGGAACCGGGGAGCTGTTTTTT | CASSGLSDPPGTGELFF
TRBD1 | NA | TRBJ2-1 | TRBV5-1 | TGCGCCTGCAGCCTAGGGACAGGGGGTTCGGTCAATGAGCAGTTCTTC | CACSLGTGGSVNEQFF
NA | NA | TRBJ2-1 | TRBV14 | TGTTCCAGTAGTCTTCAGGGGGGTAGATACAATGAGCAGTTCTTC | CSSSLQGGRYNEQFF
NA | NA | TRBJ2-3 | TRBV5-5 | TGTGCCAGCAGCGTGTGCCGGTCCTCAGATACGCAGTATTTT | CASSVCRSSDTQYF
NA | NA | TRBJ1-2 | TRBV12-3/TRBV12-4 | TGTGGCAGCAGTTTAGGACACGCTGGCTACACCTTC | CGSSLGHAGYTF